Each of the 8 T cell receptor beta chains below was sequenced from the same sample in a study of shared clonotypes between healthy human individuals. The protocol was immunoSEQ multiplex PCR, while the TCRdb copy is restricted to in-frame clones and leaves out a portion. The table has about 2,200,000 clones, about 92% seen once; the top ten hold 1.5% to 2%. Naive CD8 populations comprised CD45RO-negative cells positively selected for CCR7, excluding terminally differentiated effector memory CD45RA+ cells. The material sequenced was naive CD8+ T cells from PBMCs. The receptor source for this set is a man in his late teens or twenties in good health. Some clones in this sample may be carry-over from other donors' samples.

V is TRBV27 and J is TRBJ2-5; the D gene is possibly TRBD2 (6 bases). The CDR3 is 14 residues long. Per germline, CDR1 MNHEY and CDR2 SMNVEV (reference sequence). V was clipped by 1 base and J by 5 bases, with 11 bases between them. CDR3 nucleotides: TGTGCCAGCAGTTTATTGGAGGGAGCGGAGACCCAGTACTTC. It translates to CASSLLEGAETQYF.

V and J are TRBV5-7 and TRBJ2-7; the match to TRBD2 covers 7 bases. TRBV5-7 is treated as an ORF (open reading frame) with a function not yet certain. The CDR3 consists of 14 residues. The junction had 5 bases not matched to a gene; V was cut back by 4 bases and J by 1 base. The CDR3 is CASSPSGASYEQYF. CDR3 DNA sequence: TGTGCCAGCAGCCCCAGCGGGGCTTCCTACGAGCAGTACTTC.

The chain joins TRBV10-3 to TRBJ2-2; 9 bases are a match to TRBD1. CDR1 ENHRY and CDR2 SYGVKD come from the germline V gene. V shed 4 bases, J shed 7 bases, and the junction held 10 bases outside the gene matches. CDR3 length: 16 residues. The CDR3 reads CAISVGQGSPSGELFF. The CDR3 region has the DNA TGTGCCATCAGTGTAGGACAGGGGTCCCCCAGCGGGGAGCTGTTTTTT.

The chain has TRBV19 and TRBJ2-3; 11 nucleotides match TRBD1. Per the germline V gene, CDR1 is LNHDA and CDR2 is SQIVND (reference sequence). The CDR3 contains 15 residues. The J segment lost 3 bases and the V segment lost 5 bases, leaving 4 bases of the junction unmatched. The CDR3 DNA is TGTGCCAGTAGTTCCCGGGACAGGGGGACAGATACGCAGTATTTT. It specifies CASSSRDRGTDTQYF.

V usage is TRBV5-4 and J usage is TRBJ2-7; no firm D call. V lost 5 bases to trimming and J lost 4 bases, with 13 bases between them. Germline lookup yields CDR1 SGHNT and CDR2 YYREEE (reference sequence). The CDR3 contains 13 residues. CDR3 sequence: CASSNDGRYEQYF. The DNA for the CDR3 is TGTGCCAGCAGTAATGACGGGCGGTACGAGCAGTACTTC.

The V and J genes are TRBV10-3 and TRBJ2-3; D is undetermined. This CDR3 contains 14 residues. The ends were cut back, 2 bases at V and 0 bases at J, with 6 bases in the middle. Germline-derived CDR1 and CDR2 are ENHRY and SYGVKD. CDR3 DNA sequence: TGTGCCATCAGTGAGGGGCGAAGCACAGATACGCAGTATTTT. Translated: CAISEGRSTDTQYF.

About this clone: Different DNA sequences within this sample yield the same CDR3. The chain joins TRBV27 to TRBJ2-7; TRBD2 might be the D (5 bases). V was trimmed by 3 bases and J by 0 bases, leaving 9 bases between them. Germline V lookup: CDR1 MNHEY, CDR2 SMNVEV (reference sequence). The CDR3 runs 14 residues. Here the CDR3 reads CASSFAGVSYEQYF. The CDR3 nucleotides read TGTGCCAGCAGTTTCGCCGGGGTCTCCTACGAGCAGTACTTC.

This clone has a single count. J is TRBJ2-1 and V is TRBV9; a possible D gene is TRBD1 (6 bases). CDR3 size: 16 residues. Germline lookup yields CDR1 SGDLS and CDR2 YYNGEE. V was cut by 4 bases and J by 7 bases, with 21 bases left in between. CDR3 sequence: CASSSAARQVSNEQFF. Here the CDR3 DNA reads TGTGCCAGCAGCTCCGCAGCCCGACAGGTTTCGAATGAGCAGTTCTTC.